The rows below give T cell receptor beta chains drawn from one sample of a study of memory CD8 T cells in hepatitis C reinfection. Assay used: immunoSEQ multiplex PCR; TCRdb lists only in-frame clones, some missing. The sample includes just over 45,000 clones, 89% of them seen just once. Material for sequencing was naive CD8+ T cells sorted from blood. The receptor set was obtained from a man between 18 and 29 years old with hepatitis C virus infection. CDR3s include the opening cysteine and the closing phenylalanine or tryptophan. D genes are given only for firm matches. Expanded clones get a size class; other rows say once, few or many, or leave the size out.

TRBV27	TRBJ1-1	-	-	TGTGCCAGCAGTTTTTTCGAGGGTACTGAAGCTTTCTTT	CASSFFEGTEAFF
TRBV10-1	TRBJ1-6	-	-	TGCGTCCGCCGCAGGCCCCTCCACTTT	CVRRRPLHF
TRBV29-1	TRBJ2-1	-	-	TGCAGCGTCGCTGGACAGCAAGCGTCTTACAATGAGCAGTTCTTC	CSVAGQQASYNEQFF
TRBV28	TRBJ2-5	TRBD2	-	TGTGCCAGCAGGGGCACAGGGACTAGCGGGTTACAAGAGACCCAGTACTTC	CASRGTGTSGLQETQYF
TRBV7-8	TRBJ2-5	TRBD2	-	TGTGCCAGCAGCTCACACCATCCTACTAGCGGGGAAGAGACCCAGTACTTC	CASSSHHPTSGEETQYF
TRBV4-2	TRBJ2-7	-	-	TGTGCCAGCAGCCAAGGAGTCATTCCTTACGAGCAGTACTTC	CASSQGVIPYEQYF
TRBV9	TRBJ1-2	-	-	TGTGCCAGCAGCCCAGGGGATGGGAATGGCTACACCTTC	CASSPGDGNGYTF
TRBV4-2	TRBJ2-7	TRBD2	-	TGTGCCAGCAGCCAGCGACTAGCGGGGGAGGGGGAGCAGTACTTC	CASSQRLAGEGEQYF
TRBV28	TRBJ2-7	-	-	TGTGCCAGCAGTTCAACGATAAGAGCCGAGCAGTACTTC	CASSSTIRAEQYF
TRBV27	TRBJ1-6	-	-	TGTGCCAGCAGGGGACAAGGTTGGGATTCACCCCTCCACTTT	CASRGQGWDSPLHF
TRBV6-1	TRBJ2-5	TRBD2	once	TGTGCCAGCAGTGAAATGCAGGAGCGGTCCCCTAGCGGGAGTAGAGAGACCCAGTACTTC	CASSEMQERSPSGSRETQYF
TRBV5-6	TRBJ1-3	-	once	TGTGCCAGCAGCTTAAGGACAGTGGACGGAAACACCATATATTTT	CASSLRTVDGNTIYF
TRBV5-1	TRBJ2-2	TRBD2	-	TGCGCCAGCAGCTACACGACTAGCGGGGGCTCGGGGACCGGGGAGCTGTTTTTT	CASSYTTSGGSGTGELFF
TRBV2	TRBJ2-5	TRBD2	once	TGTGCCAGCGTGGGACTAGCACAAGAGACCCAGTACTTC	CASVGLAQETQYF
TRBV19	TRBJ1-2	TRBD1	-	TGTGCCAGTAGTATCCGAGAGGGGGCCTCCTATGGCTACACCTTC	CASSIREGASYGYTF
TRBV4-1	TRBJ2-7	TRBD2	-	TGCGCCAGCAGCCATGGAAATTTCGCGGGAGGGCCTTACGAGCAGTACTTC	CASSHGNFAGGPYEQYF
TRBV19	TRBJ2-1	-	-	TGTGCCAGTAGTATGGACAGCTACAATGAGCAGTTCTTC	CASSMDSYNEQFF
TRBV4-1	TRBJ2-7	TRBD2	-	TGCGCCAGCAGCCAAGAGATTTCTAGCGGGTACGAGCAGTACTTC	CASSQEISSGYEQYF
TRBV7-9	TRBJ1-1	-	-	TGTGCCAGCAGCTTAGGTTTAGGAGTGAACACTGAAGCTTTCTTT	CASSLGLGVNTEAFF
TRBV5-5	TRBJ2-2	-	-	TGTGCCAGCACCGATCTGGCGGGGACGAACACCGGGGAGCTGTTTTTT	CASTDLAGTNTGELFF
TRBV12-5	TRBJ2-3	TRBD1	-	TGTGCTAGTGGTTACGGGACAGGTATGGCAGATACGCAGTATTTT	CASGYGTGMADTQYF
TRBV11-2	TRBJ1-1	TRBD1	-	TGTGCCAGCAGCTTGGGGACAGGGGGACACACTGAAGCTTTCTTT	CASSLGTGGHTEAFF
TRBV9	TRBJ2-1	-	-	TGTGCCAGCAGCCCAGACTTGGCTGAGCAGTTCTTC	CASSPDLAEQFF
TRBV23-1	TRBJ2-1	TRBD2	-	TGCGCCAGCAGTCGTCCAGCGGGGGGGCCTATGAGCTACAATGAGCAGTTCTTC	CASSRPAGGPMSYNEQFF
TRBV30	TRBJ2-5	-	once	TGTGCCTTGACAGGGGAGGGGATTGGAGAGACCCAGTACTTC	CALTGEGIGETQYF
TRBV19	TRBJ2-3	TRBD2	-	TGTGCCAGTAGTATAGGGACTAGCGGCACCAGCACAGATACGCAGTATTTT	CASSIGTSGTSTDTQYF
TRBV11-1	TRBJ2-7	TRBD2	-	TGTGCCAGCAGCTCAGGGTGGACTAGCGGGGTCTACGAGCAGTACTTC	CASSSGWTSGVYEQYF
TRBV11-2	TRBJ2-5	-	-	TGTGCCAGCAGCTCGTACGACACATCACTTCAAGAGACCCAGTACTTC	CASSSYDTSLQETQYF
TRBV28	TRBJ2-3	-	-	TGTGCCAGCAGTTTTTATAGTCGCACAGATACGCAGTATTTT	CASSFYSRTDTQYF
TRBV7-9	TRBJ2-3	-	-	TGTGCCAGCAGCCCGCAGGAGGAAGATACGCAGTATTTT	CASSPQEEDTQYF
TRBV25-1	TRBJ2-5	TRBD2	-	TGTGCCAGCAGTGGGTCCCCTAGCGGGGGGGGAGAGACCCAGTACTTC	CASSGSPSGGGETQYF
TRBV6-5	TRBJ1-1	-	few	TGTGCCAGCAGTCACCCCCGAGACAGAACTGAAGCTTTCTTT	CASSHPRDRTEAFF
TRBV29-1	TRBJ2-3	-	-	TGCCTTGCCGGGGACTGGAACACAGATACGCAGTATTTT	CLAGDWNTDTQYF
TRBV10-2	TRBJ2-5	TRBD2	-	TGCGCCAGCAGTTTAGGACTAGCGGGGGCACAGGGGGAGACCCAGTACTTC	CASSLGLAGAQGETQYF
TRBV19	TRBJ2-3	-	-	TGTGCCAGTAGTGCCGGGACTCCTGGCCTGCAGTATTTT	CASSAGTPGLQYF
TRBV9	TRBJ2-6	-	-	TGTGCCAGCACGGAGGGCCCCGGAATCTCTGGGGCCAACGTCCTGACTTTC	CASTEGPGISGANVLTF
TRBV4-1	TRBJ1-1	TRBD1	-	TGCGCCAGCAGCCAAGATTGGCAGGGGGGAACTGAAGCTTTCTTT	CASSQDWQGGTEAFF
TRBV19	TRBJ2-3	TRBD1	-	TGTGCCAGTAGTAGCACCCCCGGGACAGGGCCAGATACGCAGTATTTT	CASSSTPGTGPDTQYF
TRBV9	TRBJ1-1	-	-	TGTGCCAGCAGCGAGGGGGACGGCCCTGAAGCTTTCTTT	CASSEGDGPEAFF
TRBV19	TRBJ1-4	-	-	TGTGCCAGTAGTATTGCGACCCGATCGGGGGAAAAACTGTTTTTT	CASSIATRSGEKLFF
TRBV6-5	TRBJ1-1	-	-	TGTGCCAGCAGGTATGGTCCCGGACAGCGAGCTTTCTTT	CASRYGPGQRAFF
TRBV10-3	TRBJ1-1	-	-	TGTGCCAGCAGTTCTCAGGAGGGCACTGAAGCTTTCTTT	CASSSQEGTEAFF
TRBV27	TRBJ2-3	TRBD2	-	TGTGCCAGCAGTTGGGCTAGCGGGGCAGATACGCAGTATTTT	CASSWASGADTQYF